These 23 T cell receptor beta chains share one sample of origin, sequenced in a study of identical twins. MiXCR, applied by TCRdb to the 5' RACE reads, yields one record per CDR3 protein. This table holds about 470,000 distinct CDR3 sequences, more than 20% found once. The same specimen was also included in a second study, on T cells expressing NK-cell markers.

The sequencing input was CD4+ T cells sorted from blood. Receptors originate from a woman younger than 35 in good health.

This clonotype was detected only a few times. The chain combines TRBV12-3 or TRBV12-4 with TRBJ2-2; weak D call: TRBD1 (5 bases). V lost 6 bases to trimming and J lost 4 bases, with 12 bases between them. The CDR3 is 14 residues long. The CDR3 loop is CASSPGSGTGELFF. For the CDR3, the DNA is TGTGCCAGCAGCCCAGGGTCGGGCACCGGGGAGCTGTTTTTT.

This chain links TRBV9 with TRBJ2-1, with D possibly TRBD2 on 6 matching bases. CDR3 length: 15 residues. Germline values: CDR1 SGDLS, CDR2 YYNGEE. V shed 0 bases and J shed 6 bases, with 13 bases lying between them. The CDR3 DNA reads TGTGCCAGCAGCGTAGAACCTAGCGCGAGCAATGAGCAGTTCTTC. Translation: CASSVEPSASNEQFF.

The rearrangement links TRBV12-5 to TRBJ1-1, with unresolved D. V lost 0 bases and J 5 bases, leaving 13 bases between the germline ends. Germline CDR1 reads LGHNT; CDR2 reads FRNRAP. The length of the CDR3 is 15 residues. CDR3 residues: CASGLVVRESTEAFF. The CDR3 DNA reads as TGTGCTAGTGGTTTGGTTGTTCGGGAGAGTACTGAAGCTTTCTTT.

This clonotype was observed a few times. The chain's CDR3 is CSAKDRASGETQYF. The CDR3 DNA follows: TGCAGTGCTAAGGACAGGGCAAGTGGAGAGACCCAGTACTTC. This rearrangement joins TRBV20-1 to TRBJ2-5, with 8 bases matching TRBD1. Trimming took 4 bases from V and 4 from J; bases not matched to a gene: 8. CDR1 and CDR2 from the germline V gene are DFQATT and SNEGSKA (reference sequence). The CDR3 consists of 14 residues.

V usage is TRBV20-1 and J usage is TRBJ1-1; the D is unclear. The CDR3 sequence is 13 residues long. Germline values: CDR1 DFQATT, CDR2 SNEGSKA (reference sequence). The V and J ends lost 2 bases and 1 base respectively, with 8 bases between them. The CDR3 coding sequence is TGCAGTGCTAGAAAGGAGGCGAACACTGAAGCTTTCTTT. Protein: CSARKEANTEAFF.

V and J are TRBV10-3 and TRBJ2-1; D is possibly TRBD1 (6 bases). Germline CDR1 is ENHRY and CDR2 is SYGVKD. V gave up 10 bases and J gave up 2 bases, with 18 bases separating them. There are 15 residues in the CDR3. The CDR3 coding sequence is TGTGCCACCCTCGGACAGTTAAGCCCCTACAATGAGCAGTTCTTC. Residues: CATLGQLSPYNEQFF.

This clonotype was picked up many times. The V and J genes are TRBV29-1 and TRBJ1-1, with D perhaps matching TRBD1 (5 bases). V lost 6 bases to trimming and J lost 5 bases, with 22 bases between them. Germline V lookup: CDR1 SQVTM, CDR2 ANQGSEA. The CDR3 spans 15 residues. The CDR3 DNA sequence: TGCAGCGTGCAGCCGGGGCCCGGGGATTGGACTGAAGCTTTCTTT. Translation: CSVQPGPGDWTEAFF.

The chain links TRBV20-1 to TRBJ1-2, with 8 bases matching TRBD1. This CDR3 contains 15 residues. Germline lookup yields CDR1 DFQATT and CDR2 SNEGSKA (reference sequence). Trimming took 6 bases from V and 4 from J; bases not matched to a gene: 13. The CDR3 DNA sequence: TGCAGTGCCCCGGACAGGGAATTTCTCTCCTATGGCTACACCTTC. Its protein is CSAPDREFLSYGYTF.

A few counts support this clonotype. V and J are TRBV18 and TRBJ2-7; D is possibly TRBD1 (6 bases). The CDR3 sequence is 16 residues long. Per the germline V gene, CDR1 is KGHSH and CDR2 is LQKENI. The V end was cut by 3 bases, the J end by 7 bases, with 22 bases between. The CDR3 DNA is TGTGCCAGCTCACCCCCCGAGACAGGCGAGGGTGGGGAGCAGTACTTC. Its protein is CASSPPETGEGGEQYF.

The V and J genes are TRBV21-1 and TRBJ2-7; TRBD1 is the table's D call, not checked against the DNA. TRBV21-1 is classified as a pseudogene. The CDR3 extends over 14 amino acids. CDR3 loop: CASSKFPLPGVWYF. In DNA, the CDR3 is TGTGCCAGCAGCAAATTTCCCCTTCCCGGAGTCTGGTACTTC.

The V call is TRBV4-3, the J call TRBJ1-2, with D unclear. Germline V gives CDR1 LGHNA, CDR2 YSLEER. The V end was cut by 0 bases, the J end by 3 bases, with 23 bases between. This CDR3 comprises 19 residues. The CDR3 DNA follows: TGCGCCAGCAGCCAAGATAGCTCCGGAACTGCACATTCTGACTATGGCTACACCTTC. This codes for CASSQDSSGTAHSDYGYTF.

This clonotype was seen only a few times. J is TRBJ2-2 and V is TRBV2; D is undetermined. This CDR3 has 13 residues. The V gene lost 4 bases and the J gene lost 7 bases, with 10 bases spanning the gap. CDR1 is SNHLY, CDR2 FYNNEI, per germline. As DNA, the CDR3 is TGTGCCAGCAGTGCCAGCCTCAGCGGGGAGCTGTTTTTT. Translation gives CASSASLSGELFF.

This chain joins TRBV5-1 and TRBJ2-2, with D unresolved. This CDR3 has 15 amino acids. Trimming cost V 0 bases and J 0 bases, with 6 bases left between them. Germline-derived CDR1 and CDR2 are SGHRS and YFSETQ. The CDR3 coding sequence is TGCGCCAGCAGCTTGGGATGGGCGAACACCGGGGAGCTGTTTTTT. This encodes CASSLGWANTGELFF.

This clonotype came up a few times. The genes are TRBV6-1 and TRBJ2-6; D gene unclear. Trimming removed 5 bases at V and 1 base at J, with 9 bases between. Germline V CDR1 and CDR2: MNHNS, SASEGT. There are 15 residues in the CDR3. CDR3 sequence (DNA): TGTGCCAGCAGTACCCGTGGGTCTGGGGCCAACGTCCTGACTTTC. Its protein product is CASSTRGSGANVLTF.

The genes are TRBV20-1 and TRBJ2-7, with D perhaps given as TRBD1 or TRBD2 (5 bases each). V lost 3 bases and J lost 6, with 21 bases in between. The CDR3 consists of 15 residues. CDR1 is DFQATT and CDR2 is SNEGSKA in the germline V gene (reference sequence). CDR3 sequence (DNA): TGCAGTGCTAGCTTTTCCGGGACCACCGCTTCCGAGCAGTACTTC. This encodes CSASFSGTTASEQYF.

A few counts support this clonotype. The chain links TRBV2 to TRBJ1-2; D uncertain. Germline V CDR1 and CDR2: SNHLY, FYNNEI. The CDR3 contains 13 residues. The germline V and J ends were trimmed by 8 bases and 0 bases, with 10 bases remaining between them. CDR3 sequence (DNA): TGTGCCAGCGACCGGGATTCTAACTATGGCTACACCTTC. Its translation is CASDRDSNYGYTF.

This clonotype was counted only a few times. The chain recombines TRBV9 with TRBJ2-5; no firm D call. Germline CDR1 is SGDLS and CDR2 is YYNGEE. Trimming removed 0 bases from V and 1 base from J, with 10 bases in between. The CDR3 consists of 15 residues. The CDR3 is CASSVDIDTQETQYF. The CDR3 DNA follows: TGTGCCAGCAGCGTAGATATCGACACCCAAGAGACCCAGTACTTC.

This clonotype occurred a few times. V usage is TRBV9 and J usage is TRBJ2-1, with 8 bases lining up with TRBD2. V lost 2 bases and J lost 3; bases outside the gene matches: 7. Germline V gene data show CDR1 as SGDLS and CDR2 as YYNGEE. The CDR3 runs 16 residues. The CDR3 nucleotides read TGTGCCAGCAGCGTCGACGGGGGGGACTTCTACAATGAGCAGTTCTTC. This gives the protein CASSVDGGDFYNEQFF.

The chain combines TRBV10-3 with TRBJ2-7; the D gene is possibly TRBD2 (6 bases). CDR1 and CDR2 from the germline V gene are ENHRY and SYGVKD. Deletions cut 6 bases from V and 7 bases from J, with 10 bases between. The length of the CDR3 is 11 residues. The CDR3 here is CAISGTSEQYF. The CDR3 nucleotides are TGTGCCATCAGCGGGACTTCGGAGCAGTACTTC.

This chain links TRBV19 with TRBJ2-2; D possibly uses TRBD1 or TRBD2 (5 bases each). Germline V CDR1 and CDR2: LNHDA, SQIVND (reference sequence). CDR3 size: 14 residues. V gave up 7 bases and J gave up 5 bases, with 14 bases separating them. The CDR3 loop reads CASIPGPWTGELFF. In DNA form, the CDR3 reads TGTGCCAGTATCCCGGGGCCCTGGACCGGGGAGCTGTTTTTT.

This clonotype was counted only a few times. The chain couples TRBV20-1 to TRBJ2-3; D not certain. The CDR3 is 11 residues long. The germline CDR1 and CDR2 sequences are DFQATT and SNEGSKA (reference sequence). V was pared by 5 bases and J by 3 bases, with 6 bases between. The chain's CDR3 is CSALITDTQYF. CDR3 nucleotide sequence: TGCAGTGCTCTAATTACAGATACGCAGTATTTT.

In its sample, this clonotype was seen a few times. DNA for the CDR3: TGCAGTGGCGTGCGGGGGGATCTCAATGAGCAGTTCTTC. This gives the protein CSGVRGDLNEQFF. The chain links TRBV20-1 to TRBJ2-1, with TRBD2 matching over 8 bases. This CDR3 has 13 residues. V lost 7 bases to trimming and J lost 6 bases; unmatched junction nucleotides: 8. Germline CDR1 DFQATT, CDR2 SNEGSKA (reference sequence).

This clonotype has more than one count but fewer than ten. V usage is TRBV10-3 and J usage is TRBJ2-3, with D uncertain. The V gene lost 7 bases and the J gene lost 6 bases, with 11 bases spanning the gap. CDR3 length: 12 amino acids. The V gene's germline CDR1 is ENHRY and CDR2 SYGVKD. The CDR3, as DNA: TGTGCCATCAACAATCCTGGGGATACGCAGTATTTT. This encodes CAINNPGDTQYF.